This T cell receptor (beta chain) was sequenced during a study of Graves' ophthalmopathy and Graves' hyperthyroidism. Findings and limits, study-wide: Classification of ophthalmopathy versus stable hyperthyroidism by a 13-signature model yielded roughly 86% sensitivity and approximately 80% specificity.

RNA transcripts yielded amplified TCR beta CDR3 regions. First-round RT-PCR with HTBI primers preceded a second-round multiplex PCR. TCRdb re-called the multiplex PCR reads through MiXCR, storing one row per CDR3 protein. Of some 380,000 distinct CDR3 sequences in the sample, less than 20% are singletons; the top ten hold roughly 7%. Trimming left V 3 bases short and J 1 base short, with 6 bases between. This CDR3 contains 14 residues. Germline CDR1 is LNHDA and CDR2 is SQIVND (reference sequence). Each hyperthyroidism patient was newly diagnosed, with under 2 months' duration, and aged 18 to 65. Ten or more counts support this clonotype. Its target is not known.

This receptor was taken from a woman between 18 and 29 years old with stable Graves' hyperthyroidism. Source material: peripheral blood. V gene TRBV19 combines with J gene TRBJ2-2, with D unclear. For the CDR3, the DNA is TGTGCCAGTAGTATGGGCAGGAACACCGGGGAGCTGTTTTTT. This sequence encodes CASSMGRNTGELFF.